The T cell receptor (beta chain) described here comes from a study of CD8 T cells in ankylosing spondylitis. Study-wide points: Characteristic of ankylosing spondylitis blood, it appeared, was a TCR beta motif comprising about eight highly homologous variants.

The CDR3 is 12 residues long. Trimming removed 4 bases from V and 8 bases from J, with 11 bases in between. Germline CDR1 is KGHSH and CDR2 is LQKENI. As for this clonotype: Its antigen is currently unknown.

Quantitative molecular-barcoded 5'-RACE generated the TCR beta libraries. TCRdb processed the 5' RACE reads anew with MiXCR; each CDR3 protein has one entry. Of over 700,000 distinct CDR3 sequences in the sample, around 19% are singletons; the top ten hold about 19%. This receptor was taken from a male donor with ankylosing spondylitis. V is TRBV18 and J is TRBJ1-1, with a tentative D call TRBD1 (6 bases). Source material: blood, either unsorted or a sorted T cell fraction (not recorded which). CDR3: CASSLRTEEAFF. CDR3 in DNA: TGTGCCAGCTCACTTAGGACAGAGGAAGCTTTCTTT.